The 12 T cell receptor beta chains presented below share a single source sample, sequenced in a study of molecular identifiers for immune sequencing clone quantification (dated by TCRdb to between 2018 and 2020). Libraries were prepared through PCR. The run used an Illumina HiSeq 4000. In TCRdb, the public reads were trimmed at Q25 with fastp and aligned with MiXCR, with productive beta chains retained. Each CDR3 protein gets just one entry, which takes the most common genes and DNA from the rows behind it. For this sample there are approximately 500,000 distinct CDR3 sequences; about 22% appear just once. Clones ranked in the top ten supply about 0.84% of the sample. What was sequenced was naive CD8+ T cells from blood, with Jurkat cell RNA spiked in. The cell subset or site label on this specimen signifies: FACS-sorted CD8+CD4-CCR7+CD45RA+ naive T cells. The receptors originated from a human donor in good health. Some libraries in this study had Jurkat cell RNA spiked in.

This clonotype was seen repeatedly, ten times or more. The chain combines TRBV6-5 with TRBJ2-5; 7 bases are shared with TRBD2. The J segment lost 4 bases and the V segment lost 2 bases, leaving 1 base of the junction unmatched. CDR1 is MNHEY and CDR2 is SVGAGI in the germline V gene. The CDR3 sequence is 13 residues long. The CDR3 here is CASSYGGGETQYF. The CDR3, as DNA: TGTGCCAGCAGTTACGGCGGGGGAGAGACCCAGTACTTC.

This clonotype showed up many times. The J gene is TRBJ1-1, the V gene TRBV12-3 or TRBV12-4; D is uncertain. Trimming cost V 6 bases and J 0 bases, with 11 bases left between them. The length of the CDR3 is 14 residues. CDR3 sequence: CASRSAGLNTEAFF. In nucleotides, the CDR3 is TGTGCCAGCAGATCAGCGGGTTTGAACACTGAAGCTTTCTTT.

With regard to this clonotype: A much larger clone lies one base from this, so it may be a read error. This rearrangement joins TRBV4-1 to TRBJ1-1; D is possibly TRBD1 (5 bases). In germline, CDR1 is MGHRA, CDR2 YSYEKL. This CDR3 contains 13 residues. The CDR3, as DNA: TGCGCCAGCAGCCCAAGGGGTCTCACTGATGCTTTCTTT. It specifies CASSPRGLTDAFF.

This clonotype was recorded a few times. The V and J genes are TRBV2 and TRBJ2-7; the D is unclear. The ends were cut back, 3 bases at V and 0 bases at J, with 12 bases in the middle. The CDR3 has 15 residues. Germline V gene data show CDR1 as SNHLY and CDR2 as FYNNEI. CDR3 DNA sequence: TGTGCCAGCAGTGATGTGGTCAGTAACTCCTACGAGCAGTACTTC. Its protein product is CASSDVVSNSYEQYF. Based on the CDR3 plus reference TRBV2 and TRBJ2-7, the full variable domain is EPEVTQTPSHQVTQMGQEVILRCVPISNHLYFYWYRQILGQKVEFLVSFYNNEISEKSEIFDDQFSVERPDGSNFTLKIRSTKLEDSAMYFCASSDVVSNSYEQYFGPGTRLTVT.

This clonotype was seen ten or more times. V usage is TRBV12-3 or TRBV12-4 and J usage is TRBJ2-3; D call uncertain. Trimming shortened V by 5 bases and J by 2 bases, and 5 bases separated the two germline ends. The CDR3 is made up of 12 amino acids. CDR3 amino acids: CASSPYTDTQYF. For the CDR3, the DNA is TGTGCCAGCAGTCCTTACACAGATACGCAGTATTTT.

The rearrangement links TRBV4-3 to TRBJ2-7; 8 bases are a match to TRBD1. V gave up 4 bases and J gave up 4 bases; unmatched junction bases: 6. The CDR3 length is 14 residues. Germline V CDR1 and CDR2: LGHNA, YSLEER. The CDR3 sequence is CASSLDRTGYEQYF. DNA of the CDR3: TGCGCCAGCAGCCTAGACAGGACAGGGTACGAGCAGTACTTC.

This clonotype came up a few times. The rearrangement joins TRBV20-1 to TRBJ2-5; 10 bases agree with TRBD2. The CDR3 sequence is 18 residues long. The germline V gene has CDR1 DFQATT and CDR2 SNEGSKA (reference sequence). With 0 bases clipped from V and 1 base from J, the junction kept 11 bases outside the gene matches. The CDR3 is CSARDRGAGGRTQETQYF. CDR3 in DNA: TGCAGTGCTAGAGATAGGGGAGCGGGAGGGCGGACCCAAGAGACCCAGTACTTC.

This clonotype was detected many times. The chain carries TRBV2 and TRBJ1-2; D call uncertain. The CDR3 has 13 residues. The V gene's germline CDR1 is SNHLY and CDR2 FYNNEI. V dropped 4 bases and J dropped 4 bases, with 10 bases sitting between them. The CDR3 DNA reads TGTGCCAGCAGTGTTCGGACGGCCTATGGCTACACCTTC. It yields the protein CASSVRTAYGYTF.

The chain couples TRBV19 to TRBJ2-3, with TRBD2 matching 12 bases. V dropped 7 bases and J dropped 1; count of bases not matched to a gene: 3. The germline gives CDR1 LNHDA, CDR2 SQIVND (reference sequence). The CDR3 is 15 amino acids. The CDR3 loop is CASIRTSGGTDTQYF. The CDR3 DNA follows: TGTGCCAGTATCCGGACTAGCGGGGGCACAGATACGCAGTATTTT. The full variable domain, rest sourced from reference TRBV19 and TRBJ2-3, is DGGITQSPKYLFRKEGQNVTLSCEQNLNHDAMYWYRQDPGQGLRLIYYSQIVNDFQKGDIAEGYSVSREKKESFPLTVTSAQKNPTAFYLCASIRTSGGTDTQYFGPGTRLTVL.

This clonotype was seen ten or more times. The chain couples TRBV20-1 to TRBJ2-7; TRBD1 agrees at 8 bases. This CDR3 comprises 15 residues. CDR1 and CDR2 from the germline V gene are DFQATT and SNEGSKA (reference sequence). Trimming took 1 base from V and 4 from J; bases not matched to a gene: 9. CDR3 in amino acids: CSARVRHRGRYEQYF. The CDR3 DNA is TGCAGTGCTAGAGTTCGTCACAGGGGGAGGTACGAGCAGTACTTC.

With regard to this clonotype: Germline is not matched at one junction end, which may reflect a read error. This chain connects TRBV24-1 to TRBJ2-1; 9 nucleotides line up with TRBD2. The germline V gene encodes CDR1 KGHDR and CDR2 SFDVKD. The length of the CDR3 is 15 residues. The CDR3 spells CATGDLGAGGPFQFF. The CDR3 nucleotides are TGTGCCACCGGTGATTTGGGTGCGGGAGGGCCTTTCCAGTTCTTC.

This clonotype was recorded many times. This chain links TRBV29-1 with TRBJ2-1; 10 positions match TRBD2. Germline trimming cut 6 bases from V and 2 bases from J; bases unmatched to any gene: 10. The germline V gene has CDR1 SQVTM and CDR2 ANQGSEA. This CDR3 is 16 amino acids long. The CDR3: CSVAGLAALTYNEQFF. The CDR3 nucleotides read TGCAGCGTGGCAGGACTAGCGGCCCTAACCTACAATGAGCAGTTCTTC.